What follows describes a single T cell receptor beta chain. Its target antigen remains unknown. Base qualities are not provided; no much larger clone lies one nucleotide away. The cohort comprised fewer than 700 healthy bone marrow donors. Cohort members were all nominally healthy when sampled, although unrecorded immune exposures were likely present. The donor tested CMV seropositive and was one of the 289 seropositive cohort members. A peripheral blood sample was provided by each donor, and peripheral blood mononuclear cells were used for TCR beta sequencing. Genomic DNA was extracted from the blood cell samples with the Qiagen DNeasy Blood Extraction Kit. The record originates from a study of cytomegalovirus exposure and HLA in healthy donors (dated by TCRdb to 2016 to 2017). In the study overall: In an earlier analysis of approximately 500 of the donors, 276 Gb of sequence data and 90 million to 120 million unique TCR beta sequences from about 179 million T cells were reported. Besides the first cohort of approximately 670 subjects, a separate validation cohort made up of 120 different subjects was used. Approximately 300 gigabases of sequencing data and tens of millions of unique TCR sequences made up an early release that covered about 640 HLA-typed donors. Several DR-DQ haplotypes were handled as single units for association and clustering because linkage in the cohort was strong. Using immunosequencing, the study profiled T cell repertoires from 500 to 800 subjects and related those repertoires to cytomegalovirus serostatus. On average, about 200,000 unique TCR beta nucleotide sequences were sequenced per donor among more than 350 genotyped donors of the cohort, with 15% to 20% of those sequences being non-productive. Donor age, sex, ethnicity and CMV serostatus were compiled together with the repertoire data. Among the roughly 400 genotyped donors, approximately 77% belonged to the genetic ancestry cluster associated with self-reported Caucasian donors. To predict cytomegalovirus infection status, the study combined high-throughput TCR immunosequencing, statistical association of individual TCRs with disease status, and machine learning. Rather than drawing on any new phenotypic data, the later analysis identified candidate immune exposures from TCR beta sequences and the way those sequences occurred across donors. The aim of the study was to test whether cataloging public T cell receptors could identify signatures of past pathogen exposure. In a later analysis, previously published TCR beta repertoires from 666 donors were re-analyzed and high-resolution HLA genotyping was added so that TCR occurrence patterns could be studied. Every repertoire in the discovery cohort had been generated on one and the same sequencing platform. Typing coverage differed by locus: A, B, C, DRB1 and DQB1 were typed in roughly 620-630 donors, DQA1 in about 500, DPA1 in nearly 610, and DPB1 in about 450. To decide whether each TCR beta V gene segment behaved as functional or pseudogenic, an earlier analysis of some 580 of the donors relied on high-throughput TCR beta sequencing. A later genetic analysis took genome-wide SNP genotypes for about 65% of the roughly 670 donors and used that subset as a discovery cohort. Class I and class II HLA loci were covered by the typing at four-digit resolution.

General conclusions and limits of the study: An association between a missense DCLRE1C variant and V-gene and J-gene trimming of TCR beta chains was found in a later genetic analysis and replicated in an independent cohort. When HLA alleles, especially DR and DQ, strongly co-occurred, attributing TCR associations to individual alleles was difficult. For the cohort, immune exposure information was limited to CMV serostatus. The 87-base-pair reads could not distinguish some IMGT-functional V segments, including TRBV6-2 and TRBV6-3, so those segments were excluded. Because some donors lacked HLA typing at each locus, the association tests relied only on the typed subset. At a false discovery rate of 0.05, a later analysis linked approximately 18,000 TCR beta sequences to specific HLA alleles. In a later analysis, several top co-occurrence clusters were reported to appear linked to parvovirus B19, influenza, CMV and Epstein-Barr virus. In this cohort, only TCR beta chains were sequenced, and detectable features were limited by the absence of alpha or paired-chain data. The classifier was reported to diagnose cytomegalovirus status with high specificity and sensitivity in both the original cohort and the validation cohort. A cluster of highly shared sequence variants was judged likely to be a technical artifact of the sequencing pipeline. Roughly uniform sequencing depth across donors was assumed in presence/absence analyses, although this assumption may not hold. In a later analysis, most CMV-associated TCR beta chains were found to appear HLA-restricted, with HLA associations seemingly driven largely by CMV exposure. According to a later analysis, TCR association rates differed among HLA loci, with DRB1 alleles showing the most associated TCRs and HLA-C alleles showing the fewest. Compared with the roughly 700-donor mean, donors in an Asian-associated ancestry cluster had fewer N-insertions in productive TCRs, according to a later genetic analysis. Correlated functional status among segregating V segments might reflect linkage disequilibrium, but an unknown experimental factor could not be ruled out. According to the authors, the approach could potentially be generalized to other disease states and immunological phenotypes. A further reported finding was that TCR beta sequences accurately predicted the HLA-A and HLA-B alleles for most subjects in the first cohort. The earlier analysis of 587 of the donors excluded 15 to 20 rarely observed V segments, including chromosome 9 orphons, because counts were too low. The study gave a list of roughly 150 TCR beta chains associated with cytomegalovirus. An earlier analysis of approximately 540 of the donors showed that most TCR beta V segments appeared in productive rearrangements either about 87% or about 30% of the time, which broadly matched IMGT annotations. Most TCR sequences were seen in very few donors, while some public TCRs were found in many individuals. In a later analysis, HLA-associated TCR beta chains showed more clonal expansion and lower generation probabilities than non-associated chains that were equally common. Three of the identified cytomegalovirus-associated TCR beta chains were confirmed in vitro to be specific for cytomegalovirus antigens.

The junction shows trimming of 6 bases on V and 5 bases on J, and the gene matches do not reach 8 bases of it. From cysteine to phenylalanine, the CDR3 is 14 amino acids long. This entry keeps only the CDR3 DNA: 42 bases, framed from base 1. CDR1 and CDR2 (LNHDA, SQIVND) derive from the germline V gene (reference sequence). The receptor library was made with the immunoSEQ multiplex PCR assay. A mixture of 60 forward primers for TCR Vbeta segments and 13 reverse primers for TCR Jbeta segments was used in the multiplex PCR. The CDR3 region of rearranged TCR beta genes was amplified from genomic DNA by a multiplex PCR assay. Amplified TCR beta libraries were sequenced as 87-base-pair reads on the Illumina HiSeq System. In the original analysis: In a later analysis, about 80 million unique TCR beta chains were counted across the approximately 620 repertoires, and around 11 million of these chains were shared by at least two donors. To remove PCR and sequencing errors, raw reads were error-corrected and collapsed into unique sequences using a nearest-neighbor algorithm that merged closely related sequences. To assign V, D and J gene segments, CDR3 sequences were aligned to IMGT reference sequences. Each retained sequence needed at least a six-nucleotide match to both a V gene segment and a J gene segment. A rearrangement was called productive if the CDR3 had no stop codons and remained in frame with V and J, and every other rearrangement was called non-productive. Following IMGT convention, CDR3 was defined as the stretch from the second conserved V-encoded cysteine up to the conserved J-encoded phenylalanine. In an earlier analysis of 550 to 650 of the donors, sequences lacking an unambiguous match to a single V gene segment were excluded. In an earlier analysis of roughly 600 of the donors, a V segment was called functional when productive rearrangements were above 56.7%, and segregating when the standard deviation between donors exceeded 5%. To diagnose cytomegalovirus status from the catalog of TCR beta chain sequences, a statistical classification framework was built. In a later analysis, V and J genes were assigned by comparing TCR nucleotide sequences against IMGT/GENE-DB human TR gene sequences. Using the TCRdist pipeline, a later analysis assigned CDR3 sequences along with most-parsimonious VDJ recombination scenarios. In a later analysis, each TCR beta chain was defined by its CDR3 amino acid sequence together with its V-gene family, and reads lacking a unique V-gene family were excluded. To address suspected cross-contamination and a sequencing artifact, a later analysis removed a few hundred highly shared, low-generation-probability nucleotide sequences. A later analysis calculated a clonal expansion index for each public chain from normalized within-repertoire ranks of inferred template counts. A later analysis computed generation probabilities with a VDJ recombination model fitted to out-of-frame rearrangements, and checked the results against IGoR. In a later analysis, TCR-TCR, TCR-HLA and TCR-CMV co-occurrence was scored with hypergeometric tests, and a repertoire-size bias correction was applied to TCR pairs. A later analysis estimated false discovery rates by permuting HLA or CMV assignments 20 times. A later analysis grouped co-occurring TCRs with DBSCAN, adding TCRdist sequence similarity when clustering within HLA-allele-positive subsets. Repertoires with fewer than 30,000 or more than 120,000 public chains were left out of co-occurrence clustering, as were about 5 repertoires with anomalous nucleotide sharing. In its TCRdb copy, this immuneACCESS table keeps in-frame sequences only and misses some clones. Where compared with another copy, unresolved V genes explain less than half of these, and the others have no known cause. V, J and clone size are those of that table, while D and trimming were read from the DNA. For this sample there are about 150,000 clones; 60% to 80% appear just once. The leading ten clones occupy about 6.9% of the sample.

The sample was PBMCs. The clonotype comes from a middle-aged woman in good health and CMV-seropositive. Recombination linked TRBV19 to TRBJ2-5, with 8 middle bases fitting TRBD1. The DNA sequence is given as TGTGCCAGTAGAGGTACAGGGGGGACGGAGACCCAGTACTTC. It specifies CASRGTGGTETQYF.